This passage covers 6 T cell receptor beta chains from one sample sequenced in a study of T cells in Graves' hyperthyroidism and ophthalmopathy. There were TCR beta CDR3 regions amplified from RNA transcripts. During a first-round RT-PCR of the TCR CDR3, the HTBI primer set was used. TCRdb reprocessed the multiplex PCR reads via MiXCR and lists one record per CDR3 protein. In the table there are over 300,000 distinct CDR3 sequences, around 14% of which are singletons. What was sequenced was blood. The origin of the receptors is a woman aged 60-75 years with Graves' hyperthyroidism.

Ten or more counts support this clonotype. The CDR3 loop reads CASGERGNTEAFF. CDR3 sequence (DNA): TGTGCTAGTGGAGAACGCGGAAACACTGAAGCTTTCTTT. The rearrangement links TRBV12-5 to TRBJ1-1; D is unresolved. Germline V CDR1 and CDR2: LGHNT, FRNRAP. V lost 6 bases and J lost 2, with 10 bases in between. CDR3 length: 13 residues.

Many counts were recorded for this clonotype. The chain is built from TRBV29-1 and TRBJ2-1, with 8 bases lining up with TRBD1. The germline gives CDR1 SQVTM, CDR2 ANQGSEA. V shed 0 bases and J 6 bases; nucleotides not matched to a gene: 10. The CDR3 is 16 amino acids. DNA for the CDR3: TGCAGCGTTGAAGATCTTCAGGGGGCGACTGTCAATGAGCAGTTCTTC. It codes for CSVEDLQGATVNEQFF.

Ten or more counts support this clonotype. Its ends do not fully match the called genes, so a read error is possible. The V and J genes are TRBV5-1 and TRBJ2-5; D is unclear. Germline V gene data show CDR1 as SGHRS and CDR2 as YFSETQ. This CDR3 comprises 11 residues. The CDR3 coding sequence is TGTGCCAGCTCGTCCCAAGAGACCCAGTACTTC. Protein: CASSSQETQYF.

About this clonotype: A much larger clone is a single base away; this may be a read error. The chain recombines TRBV30 with TRBJ2-1; perhaps TRBD2 as D (5 bases). The DNA end is a closer match to TRBJ2-7, so the J assignment may be wrong. In germline, CDR1 is GTSNPN, CDR2 SVGIG (reference sequence). The CDR3 runs to 11 residues. DNA of the CDR3: TGTGCCTGGAGAGACTACAATGAGCAGTACTTC. Translated, it gives CAWRDYNEQYF.

The rearrangement joins TRBV2 to TRBJ1-2; 7 bases line up with TRBD1. The CDR3 totals 17 residues. The V segment lost 6 bases and the J segment 2 bases; nucleotides outside the gene matches: 15. Germline-derived CDR1 and CDR2 are SNHLY and FYNNEI. The CDR3 reads CASRNRGTGVSNYGYTF. CDR3 nucleotide sequence: TGTGCCAGCAGAAACCGGGGTACAGGGGTGTCCAACTATGGCTACACCTTC.

This clonotype was seen ten or more times. The V call is TRBV30, the J call TRBJ1-3; D uncertain. Trimming took off 1 base at V and 1 base at J, with 11 bases between the two ends. The germline CDR1 and CDR2 sequences are GTSNPN and SVGIG (reference sequence). This CDR3 has 15 amino acids. The CDR3 DNA reads as TGTGCCTGGAGTGCCGGACCGCCGTCTGGAAACACCATATATTTT. It codes for CAWSAGPPSGNTIYF.